Sequencing of this TCR beta chain was carried out in a study of brain T cells in children with intractable seizures. The protocol was immunoSEQ multiplex PCR, while the TCRdb copy is restricted to in-frame clones and leaves out a portion. The sample consists of 88,000 or so clones, around 90% of them appearing once. Study-level findings and limits: Clones missing pre-surgery may reflect undersampling of that blood sample.

Only cases whose brain tissue showed the highest T cell transcript signatures were sequenced. Germline assignment: CDR1 MNHNY and CDR2 SVGAGI (reference sequence). The CDR3 consists of 13 residues. The V end lost 6 bases, the J end lost 8 bases, and 16 bases lay between the germline ends. Comment on this clone: Its antigen is still unknown.

Sequenced here: peripheral blood, sampled at surgery. This receptor was identified in a girl aged 2 to 9 with Rasmussen encephalitis and intractable seizures. The V gene is TRBV6-6, the J gene TRBJ1-1, with D possibly being TRBD1 (6 bases). CDR3 region: CASRSPAGTEAFF. For the CDR3, the DNA is TGTGCCAGCAGATCCCCGGCCGGGACAGAAGCTTTCTTT.